Presented here are 20 T cell receptor beta chains from one specimen sequenced in a study of response to subunit inactivated influenza vaccine. TCRdb re-called the RT-PCR reads with MiXCR, one entry per CDR3 protein. The sample lists around 500,000 distinct CDR3 sequences; about a tenth were seen once. Specimen: PBMCs from blood, collected 40 to 50 days after vaccination. All receptors come from a man aged 50 or older who received an inactivated influenza vaccine.

This clonotype showed up many times. The chain has TRBV5-1 and TRBJ2-5; D is possibly TRBD2 (6 bases). V lost 1 base and J lost 6, with 16 bases in between. Per germline, CDR1 SGHRS and CDR2 YFSETQ. The CDR3 length is 15 residues. The CDR3 sequence is CASSLTGSGLKTQYF. The CDR3 region has the DNA TGCGCCAGCAGCTTGACGGGCAGCGGGTTAAAGACCCAGTACTTC.

This clonotype showed up just a few times. V usage is TRBV18 and J usage is TRBJ1-4; D is unresolved. From germline, CDR1 is KGHSH and CDR2 LQKENI. CDR3 length: 16 residues. Trimming shortened V by 3 bases and J by 0 bases, and 11 bases separated the two germline ends. Here the CDR3 reads CASSPRTDATNEKLFF. The CDR3 DNA reads as TGTGCCAGCTCACCCCGTACAGATGCAACTAATGAAAAACTGTTTTTT.

This clonotype was detected many times. The chain uses TRBV12-3 or TRBV12-4 and TRBJ1-3, with unresolved D. The CDR3 is 15 amino acids. V was clipped by 3 bases and J by 0 bases, with 9 bases between them. The CDR3 reads CASSFGINSGNTIYF. CDR3 bases: TGTGCCAGCAGTTTCGGCATTAACTCTGGAAACACCATATATTTT.

The chain uses TRBV28 and TRBJ2-7; no reliable D call. Germline V gene lookup returns CDR1 MDHEN and CDR2 SYDVKM. Trimming cost V 5 bases and J 7 bases, with 9 bases left between them. The CDR3 runs 11 residues. CDR3 in DNA: TGTGCCAGCAGTGCCGAGGAGGAGCAGTACTTC. It specifies CASSAEEEQYF.

This sequence joins TRBV3-1 and TRBJ2-1; D is unclear. V was cut by 2 bases and J by 8 bases, with 19 bases left in between. Germline V lookup: CDR1 LGHDT, CDR2 YNNKEL (reference sequence). This CDR3 is built from 16 residues. The CDR3 DNA reads as TGTGCCAGCAGCCAAAACCCCGGCGCGGTTTCGGATGAGCAGTTCTTC. Encoded protein: CASSQNPGAVSDEQFF.

This clonotype was seen a few times. The chain employs TRBV18 and TRBJ2-1; D is tentatively TRBD1 or TRBD2 (6 bases each). The CDR3 totals 13 residues. V was pared by 9 bases and J by 9 bases, with 18 bases between. Germline V gene lookup returns CDR1 KGHSH and CDR2 LQKENI. The CDR3 DNA reads TGTGCCAGTGGCGGGGCAGGGGTCGGTGAGCAGTTCTTC. Translated: CASGGAGVGEQFF.

The table lists this clonotype with many counts. CDR3 sequence reads: CSAIGGVGDEQFF. CDR3 bases: TGCAGTGCTATCGGCGGGGTGGGCGATGAGCAGTTCTTC. V gene TRBV20-1 combines with J gene TRBJ2-1; tentatively, D is TRBD2 (6 bases). V was cut by 4 bases and J by 8 bases, with 15 bases left in between. The CDR3 contains 13 residues. CDR1 and CDR2 (germline): DFQATT, SNEGSKA (reference sequence).

J is TRBJ2-2 and V is TRBV12-3 or TRBV12-4; 8 positions match TRBD2. CDR3 size: 20 residues. With V trimmed by 2 bases and J by 3 bases, 17 bases remained unmatched. CDR3 nucleotides: TGTGCCAGCAGTTTATCCTACGGATTTAGCGGGAAAGTTGACACCGGGGAGCTGTTTTTT. Amino acids: CASSLSYGFSGKVDTGELFF.

The rearrangement joins TRBV29-1 to TRBJ2-5; possibly TRBD2 for D (6 bases). Germline CDR1 reads SQVTM; CDR2 reads ANQGSEA. The ends were cut back, 5 bases at V and 5 bases at J, with 15 bases in the middle. The CDR3 length is 13 residues. CDR3 region: CSVQHGGGETQYF. The CDR3 DNA is TGCAGCGTTCAACATGGTGGAGGGGAGACCCAGTACTTC.

This chain connects TRBV7-9 to TRBJ2-1; TRBD1 aligns across 9 bases. Per germline, CDR1 SEHNR and CDR2 FQNEAQ (reference sequence). V was pared by 8 bases and J by 5 bases, with 10 bases of the junction left unmatched. The CDR3 covers 15 residues. The CDR3, as DNA: TGTGCCAGCGGAAATCCGGGACAGGGCCACAATGAGCAGTTCTTC. Translation gives CASGNPGQGHNEQFF.

This clonotype was counted ten times or more. This chain uses TRBV7-9 with TRBJ1-1, with no clear D. CDR1 and CDR2 (germline): SEHNR, FQNEAQ (reference sequence). Deletions cut 5 bases from V and 4 bases from J, with 8 bases between. This CDR3 region has 12 residues. The CDR3 DNA reads as TGTGCCAGCAGCGAGATGAGCACTGAAGCTTTCTTT. It translates to CASSEMSTEAFF. The whole variable domain, filled in from reference TRBV7-9 and TRBJ1-1, reads DTGVSQNPRHKITKRGQNVTFRCDPISEHNRLYWYRQTLGQGPEFLTYFQNEAQLEKSRLLSDRFSAERPKGSFSTLEIQRTEQGDSAMYLCASSEMSTEAFFGQGTRLTVV.

CDR3 loop: CSARNSGPSYNEQFF. Written as DNA, the CDR3 is TGCAGTGCGCGGAACTCGGGCCCCTCATACAATGAGCAGTTCTTC. The rearrangement uses TRBV20-1 and TRBJ2-1; no firm D call. V lost 6 bases and J 4 bases, leaving 19 bases between the germline ends. Germline lookup yields CDR1 DFQATT and CDR2 SNEGSKA (reference sequence). The CDR3 has 15 residues.

This clonotype occurred a few times. DNA of the CDR3: TGTGCCAGCAGCCAAGGAACGGGAGGGCCCCACGAGCAGTACTTC. Translated, it gives CASSQGTGGPHEQYF. The rearrangement links TRBV3-1 to TRBJ2-7, with TRBD2 matching over 8 bases. Germline CDR1 LGHDT, CDR2 YNNKEL (reference sequence). This CDR3 comprises 15 residues. J lost 5 bases, V lost 1 base, and 7 bases had no gene match.

The rearrangement joins TRBV11-2 to TRBJ2-7; D remains unclear. With 1 base removed from V and 2 bases from J, the gap between germline ends came to 9 bases. Germline lookup yields CDR1 SGHAT and CDR2 FQNNGV. The CDR3 has 14 residues. Here the CDR3 reads CASSLATRTYEQYF. CDR3 in DNA: TGTGCCAGCAGCTTAGCGACCAGGACCTACGAGCAGTACTTC. The whole variable domain, filled in from reference TRBV11-2 and TRBJ2-7, reads EAGVAQSPRYKIIEKRQSVAFWCNPISGHATLYWYQQILGQGPKLLIQFQNNGVVDDSQLPKDRFSAERLKGVDSTLKIQPAKLEDSAVYLCASSLATRTYEQYFGPGTRLTVT.

In its sample, this clonotype was seen many times. The chain recombines TRBV7-2 with TRBJ2-5; D assignment may be TRBD1 or TRBD2 (5 bases each). V was pared by 0 bases and J by 5 bases, with 13 bases between. CDR3 length: 15 amino acids. The germline V gene encodes CDR1 SGHTA and CDR2 FQGNSA. The CDR3 DNA sequence: TGTGCCAGCAGCTTAGCGCGAGGGGCGCTGGAGACCCAGTACTTC. Protein product: CASSLARGALETQYF.

The rearrangement uses TRBV10-2 and TRBJ1-2; D ambiguous. The germline CDR1 and CDR2 sequences are WSHSY and SAAADI. The CDR3 is made up of 13 amino acids. The germline V and J ends were trimmed by 1 base and 1 base, with 4 bases remaining between them. The CDR3 DNA follows: TGCGCCAGCAGTGAGTGGGTTAACTATGGCTACACCTTC. Encoded protein: CASSEWVNYGYTF.

The genes are TRBV4-3 and TRBJ2-1, with D unresolved. Deletions cut 0 bases from V and 7 bases from J, with 13 bases between. This CDR3 is 15 amino acids long. Looked up from germline, CDR1 is LGHNA and CDR2 is YSLEER. The CDR3 sequence: CASSQDVRVLNEQFF. The CDR3 nucleotides read TGCGCCAGCAGCCAAGACGTTCGGGTTTTGAATGAGCAGTTCTTC.

The chain combines TRBV7-6 with TRBJ2-7, with D perhaps matching TRBD1 (5 bases). The germline V and J ends were trimmed by 4 bases and 2 bases, with 15 bases remaining between them. The CDR3 contains 15 residues. Germline values: CDR1 SGHVS, CDR2 FNYEAQ. The CDR3 region is CASSSDPTGAYEQYF. The CDR3 coding sequence is TGTGCCAGCAGCTCCGATCCCACAGGAGCCTACGAGCAGTACTTC.

This chain joins TRBV20-1 and TRBJ2-1, with D possibly called TRBD1 or TRBD2 (5 bases each). Per germline, CDR1 DFQATT and CDR2 SNEGSKA (reference sequence). Trimming removed 7 bases from V and 7 bases from J, with 23 bases in between. The length of the CDR3 is 15 residues. DNA for the CDR3: TGCAGTGTTGCCCCCGGGACGCGCGGCAGGAATGAGCAGTTCTTC. Its protein product is CSVAPGTRGRNEQFF.

This chain joins TRBV5-4 and TRBJ2-1; 11 positions agree with TRBD2. This CDR3 has 16 amino acids. The germline gives CDR1 SGHNT, CDR2 YYREEE (reference sequence). V was pared by 4 bases and J by 6 bases, with 9 bases of the junction left unmatched. The CDR3 protein is CASSTGSSGRANEQFF. Written as DNA, the CDR3 is TGTGCCAGCAGCACGGGGAGTAGCGGGAGGGCCAATGAGCAGTTCTTC.